These 8 T cell receptor beta chains share one sample of origin, sequenced in a study of OX40 agonist ivuxolimab in advanced cancers. Measured with immunoSEQ multiplex PCR; TCRdb has only the in-frame clones, and not every one. The repertoire holds about 80,000 clones, 70% to 90% seen once, with 1.5% to 2% in the top ten. Source: CD4+ or CD8+ T cells sorted from blood, taken in a trial of the OX40 agonist ivuxolimab. These receptors were obtained from an adult with an advanced solid tumor such as melanoma, head and neck, liver or kidney cancer.

The chain recombines TRBV28 with TRBJ2-5; 7 bases map to TRBD1. Germline CDR1 MDHEN, CDR2 SYDVKM. J was trimmed by 5 bases and V by 4 bases; bases with no gene match: 10. The CDR3 length is 15 residues. This chain's CDR3 is CASSSGQPGMETQYF. CDR3 in DNA: TGTGCCAGCAGTTCGGGACAGCCAGGGATGGAGACCCAGTACTTC.

This chain uses TRBV2 with TRBJ1-5, with TRBD1 matching 11 bases. Trimming at V came to 6 bases and at J to 8 bases, leaving 6 bases not matched to a gene. The CDR3 extends over 14 amino acids. Germline V gene lookup returns CDR1 SNHLY and CDR2 FYNNEI. CDR3 residues: CASRGTGGREPQHF. CDR3 sequence (DNA): TGTGCCAGCAGGGGGACAGGGGGGAGGGAGCCCCAGCATTTT.

This sequence joins TRBV7-8 and TRBJ1-4; D remains ambiguous. Germline assignment: CDR1 SGHVS and CDR2 FQNEAQ. CDR3 size: 14 residues. V lost 5 bases, J lost 8 bases, and 15 bases lay in between. The CDR3 loop reads CASSLKDSREKLFF. In DNA form, the CDR3 reads TGTGCCAGCAGCCTAAAGGACTCTAGGGAAAAACTGTTTTTT. Looking up the rest from reference TRBV7-8 and TRBJ1-4 gives the full variable domain: GAGVSQSPRYKVAKRGQDVALRCDPISGHVSLFWYQQALGQGPEFLTYFQNEAQLDKSGLPSDRFFAERPEGSVSTLKIQRTQQEDSAVYLCASSLKDSREKLFFGSGTQLSVL.

The chain employs TRBV28 and TRBJ2-1; D possibly corresponds to TRBD1 (6 bases). The CDR3 is 10 residues long. The V gene's germline CDR1 is MDHEN and CDR2 SYDVKM. Trimming removed 8 bases from V and 12 bases from J, with 11 bases in between. The CDR3 spells CASGTGLQFF. DNA of the CDR3: TGTGCCAGCGGAACAGGGTTGCAGTTCTTC.

This clone was seen just once. J is TRBJ2-5 and V is TRBV7-3; D is perhaps TRBD1 (6 bases). Trimming shortened V by 6 bases and J by 0 bases, and 8 bases separated the two germline ends. CDR1 and CDR2 (germline): SGHTA, FQGTGA. The CDR3 has 13 residues. The CDR3: CASSQGYQETQYF. DNA of the CDR3: TGTGCCAGCAGTCAGGGGTACCAAGAGACCCAGTACTTC.

The chain couples TRBV4-2 to TRBJ1-2, with 10 bases that match TRBD1. Trimming took 3 bases from V and 3 from J; bases not matched to a gene: 7. CDR3 length: 16 amino acids. Germline CDR1 LGHNA, CDR2 YNFKEQ. The CDR3 DNA is TGTGCCAGCAGCCAGGAGACGGACAGGGGGGACTATGGCTACACCTTC. Its protein product is CASSQETDRGDYGYTF.

The genes are TRBV5-1 and TRBJ2-3; D gene uncertain. In germline, CDR1 is SGHRS, CDR2 YFSETQ. The CDR3 loop spans 11 amino acids. Trimming shortened V by 4 bases and J by 2 bases, and 2 bases separated the two germline ends. CDR3 sequence (DNA): TGCGCCAGCAGCGACACAGATACGCAGTATTTT. Amino acid sequence: CASSDTDTQYF.

This sequence joins TRBV14 and TRBJ1-3, with TRBD1 as a possible D gene (5 bases). CDR3 length: 15 residues. Trimming cost V 0 bases and J 3 bases, with 9 bases left between them. Per the germline V gene, CDR1 is SGHDN and CDR2 is FVKESK. CDR3 loop: CASSQDRVRGNTIYF. The CDR3 DNA follows: TGTGCCAGCAGCCAAGACAGGGTTCGTGGAAACACCATATATTTT.